This TCR beta chain was profiled in a study of blood T cell repertoires in COVID-19. The junction had 10 bases not matched to a gene; V was cut back by 10 bases and J by 6 bases. The CDR3 is 14 amino acids. CDR1 and CDR2 (germline): KGHDR, SFDVKD. Using immunoSEQ multiplex PCR, the repertoire was profiled, and TCRdb retains in-frame clones only, with some absent. Of about 200,000 clones listed, approximately 84% were seen once; the top ten hold approximately 7.6%. The gene calls are TRBV24-1 and TRBJ1-5; the match to TRBD1 covers 8 bases. The TCR was taken from a man aged 40-55 years who had recovered from COVID-19. Source material: PBMCs or T cells enriched from blood (not recorded which). CDR3 amino acids: CATSIQGAGQPQHF. In DNA form, the CDR3 reads TGTGCCACAAGCATCCAGGGGGCAGGTCAGCCCCAGCATTTT.